These T cell receptor beta chains were read from a single sample in a study of shared clonotypes between healthy human individuals. The table came from immunoSEQ multiplex PCR; TCRdb's copy has only in-frame clones and leaves some out. The sample records about 590,000 clones, about 95% being singletons. The sample comprised naive CD8+ T cells sorted from blood. Receptors were obtained from a woman aged 25 to 39 in good health. Both conserved end residues are trimmed from each CDR3.

j_gene,v_gene,CDR3aa
TRBJ2-5,TRBV7-9,ASSLGRREREPRETQY
TRBJ2-1,TRBV5-1,ASTGTSGVLWYNEQF
TRBJ2-1,TRBV11-2,ASSTYGPAYNEQF
TRBJ2-1,TRBV29-1,SAAGVNGRANEQF
TRBJ2-4,TRBV27,ASSLQGPQNIQY
TRBJ2-1,TRBV7-9,ASSVISNEQF
TRBJ2-7,TRBV5-4,ASSLEREQY
TRBJ2-2,TRBV5-1,ASSLGMGGTKRSTGELF
TRBJ2-1,TRBV19,ASSMGVEQF
TRBJ2-1,TRBV5-8,ASSHYNEQF
TRBJ2-7,TRBV27,ASSLAAGTGVHEQY
TRBJ2-2,TRBV27,ASSPDPNTGELF
TRBJ2-1,TRBV2,ASSGGIERQGYYNEQF
TRBJ1-5,TRBV15,ATSKRPANKGLISQH
TRBJ2-7,TRBV28,ASSLGETGDSDEQY
TRBJ2-7,TRBV7-9,ASISGERGEQY
TRBJ2-7,TRBV7-8,ASSLALDGYYEQY
TRBJ1-1,TRBV27,ASSLGTGGTEAF
TRBJ2-3,TRBV28,ASSYRLAETTDTQY
TRBJ2-1,TRBV5-6,ASSLYNEQF
TRBJ2-7,TRBV20-1,SATLDYEQY
TRBJ1-1,TRBV4-1,ASSQRQGSNTEAF
TRBJ1-2,TRBV7-9,ASSPDLFRHYGYT
TRBJ1-1,TRBV27,ASSRQGANTEAF
TRBJ1-1,TRBV7-2,ASSLGVGGYTEAF
TRBJ2-1,TRBV27,ASSLTTGSSYNEQF
TRBJ2-7,TRBV10-1,ASSESTATEQY
TRBJ2-1,TRBV28,ASSPGNEQF
TRBJ2-3,TRBV7-9,ASSLGLATDTQY
TRBJ2-7,TRBV19,ASRDELYEQY
TRBJ2-7,TRBV19,ASSIPGSGSYEQY
TRBJ2-1,TRBV27,ASSFSTSGRGYEQF